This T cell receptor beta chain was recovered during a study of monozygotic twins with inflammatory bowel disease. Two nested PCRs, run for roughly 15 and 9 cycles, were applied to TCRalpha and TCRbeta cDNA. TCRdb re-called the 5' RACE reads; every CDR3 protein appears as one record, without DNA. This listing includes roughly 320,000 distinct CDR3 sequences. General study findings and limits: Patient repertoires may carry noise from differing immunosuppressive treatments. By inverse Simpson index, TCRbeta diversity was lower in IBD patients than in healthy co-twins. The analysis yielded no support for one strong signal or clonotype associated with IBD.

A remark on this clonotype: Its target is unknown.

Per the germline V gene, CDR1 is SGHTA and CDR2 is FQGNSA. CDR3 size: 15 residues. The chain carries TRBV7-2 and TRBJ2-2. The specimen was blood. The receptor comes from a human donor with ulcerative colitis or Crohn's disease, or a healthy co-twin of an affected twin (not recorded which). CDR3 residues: CASSSPDNPTGELFF.